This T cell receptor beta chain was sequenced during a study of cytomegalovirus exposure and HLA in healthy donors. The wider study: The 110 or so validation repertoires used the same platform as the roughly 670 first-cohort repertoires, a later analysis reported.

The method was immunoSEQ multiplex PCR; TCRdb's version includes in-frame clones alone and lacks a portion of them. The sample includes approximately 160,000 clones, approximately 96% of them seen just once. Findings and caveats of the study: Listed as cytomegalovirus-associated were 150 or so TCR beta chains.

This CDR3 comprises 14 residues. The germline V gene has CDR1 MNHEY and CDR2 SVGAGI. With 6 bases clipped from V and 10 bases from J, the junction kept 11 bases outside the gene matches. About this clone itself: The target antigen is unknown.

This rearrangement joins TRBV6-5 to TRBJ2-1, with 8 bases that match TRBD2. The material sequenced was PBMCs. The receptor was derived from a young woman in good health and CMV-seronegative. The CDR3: CASREPGLVNEQFF. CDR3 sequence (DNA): TGTGCCAGCAGGGAACCGGGACTAGTGAACGAGCAGTTCTTC.